Each of the 2 T cell receptor beta chains below was sequenced from the same sample in a study of cytomegalovirus exposure and HLA in healthy donors. Amplification used 60 Vbeta primers and 13 Jbeta primers. Sequencing was performed with immunoSEQ multiplex PCR; in TCRdb, only in-frame clones are kept and a portion is missing. Here the sample spans about 200,000 clones, 75% to 90% being singletons. Sequencing was performed on PBMCs. Source of these receptors: a woman aged 25 to 39 in good health and CMV-seronegative.

The rearrangement uses TRBV6-5 and TRBJ2-7, with 10 bases identical to TRBD2. J lost 3 bases, V lost 8 bases, and 7 bases had no gene match. Germline values: CDR1 MNHEY, CDR2 SVGAGI. The CDR3 covers 14 residues. CDR3 region: CASSLGLADYEQYF. The CDR3 DNA follows: TGTGCCAGCTCACTCGGACTAGCGGACTACGAGCAGTACTTC.

This clone came up once. The chain couples TRBV5-6 to TRBJ1-6; D is undetermined. Trimming cost V 0 bases and J 6 bases, with 7 bases left between them. The length of the CDR3 is 14 residues. Germline V gene sequence: CDR1 SGHDT, CDR2 YYEEEE. The CDR3 spells CASSLAESNSPLHF. In nucleotides, the CDR3 is TGTGCCAGCAGCTTGGCCGAGAGTAATTCACCCCTCCACTTT.